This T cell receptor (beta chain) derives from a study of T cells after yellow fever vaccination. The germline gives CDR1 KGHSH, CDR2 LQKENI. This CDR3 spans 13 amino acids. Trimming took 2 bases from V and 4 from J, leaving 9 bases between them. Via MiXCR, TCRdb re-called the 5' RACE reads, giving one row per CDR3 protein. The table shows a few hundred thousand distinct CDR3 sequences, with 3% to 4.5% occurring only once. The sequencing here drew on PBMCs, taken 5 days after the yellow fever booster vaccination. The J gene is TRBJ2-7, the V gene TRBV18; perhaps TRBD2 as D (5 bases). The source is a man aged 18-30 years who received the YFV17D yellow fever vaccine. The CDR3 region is CASSPEEGYEQYV. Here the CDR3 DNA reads TGTGCCAGCTCACCAGAAGAGGGTTACGAGCAGTACGTC.